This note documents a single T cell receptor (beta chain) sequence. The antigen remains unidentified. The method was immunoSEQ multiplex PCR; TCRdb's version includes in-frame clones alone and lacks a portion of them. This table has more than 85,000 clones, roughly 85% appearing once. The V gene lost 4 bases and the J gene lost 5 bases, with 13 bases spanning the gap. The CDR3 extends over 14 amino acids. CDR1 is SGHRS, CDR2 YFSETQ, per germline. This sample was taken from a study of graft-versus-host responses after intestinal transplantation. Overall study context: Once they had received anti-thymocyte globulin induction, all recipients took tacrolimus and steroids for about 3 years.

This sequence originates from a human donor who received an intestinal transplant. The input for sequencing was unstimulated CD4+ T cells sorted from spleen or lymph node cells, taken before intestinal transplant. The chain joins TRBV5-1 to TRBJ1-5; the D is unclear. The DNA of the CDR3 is TGCGCCAGCAGCACGGGCGGGGATGATCAGCCCCAGCATTTT. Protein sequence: CASSTGGDDQPQHF.